This TCR beta chain came from a study of early T cells in non-severe SARS-CoV-2 infection. Study-level information: Unsorted whole blood bulk RNA was sequenced, with unpaired chains.

Attached unique molecular identifiers marked individual cDNA molecules. TCRdb recomputed calls from the 5' RACE reads with MiXCR, one row per CDR3 protein. The sample includes over 45,000 distinct CDR3 sequences, 5.5% to 8.5% of them seen just once. This clonotype was recorded only once. The source of this sequence is an adult who was a healthcare worker with PCR-confirmed SARS-CoV-2 infection or an uninfected control (not recorded which). The specimen was whole blood, collected at baseline.

The CDR3 loop reads CASSLLFTGGLPDTQYF. Here the CDR3 DNA reads TGCGCCAGCAGCTTGCTGTTTACGGGGGGGCTCCCAGATACGCAGTATTTT. The V gene is TRBV5-1, the J gene TRBJ2-3; TRBD2 matches at 8 bases. From germline, CDR1 is SGHRS and CDR2 YFSETQ. J lost 4 bases, V lost 1 base, and 11 bases had no gene match. This CDR3 is built from 17 residues.